This entry describes one T cell receptor beta chain. The data were obtained in a study of blood T cell repertoires in COVID-19. The CDR3 runs 14 residues. V lost 3 bases and J lost 8, with 15 bases in between. Germline V CDR1 and CDR2: SGHRS, YFSETQ. Under the authors' procedure: Estimates of nucleated cell counts were drawn from the amplification of reference gene primers. Measured with immunoSEQ multiplex PCR; TCRdb has only the in-frame clones, and not every one. V and J calls and clone size are those listed in that table; D and trimming were worked out from the DNA. The profile shows 250,000 to 300,000 clones, approximately 85% of them singletons.

V gene TRBV5-1 combines with J gene TRBJ2-1, with D possibly matching TRBD2 (5 bases). This TCR was recovered from a woman in her 70s with acute or convalescent COVID-19. The sequenced sample was peripheral blood. The CDR3 nucleotides are TGCGCCAGCAGCTCTACTAGTCTCCTGGATGAGCAGTTCTTC. Its translation: CASSSTSLLDEQFF.